The 25 T cell receptor beta chains listed next were all sequenced from one sample in a study of shared clonotypes between healthy human individuals. Clones were read by immunoSEQ multiplex PCR, and TCRdb kept only the in-frame ones, dropping some. The data show approximately 2.5 million clones, over 85% seen once. Specimen: naive CD4+ T cells sorted from blood. Subset given: CD45RA+ positively selected. The receptors were sampled from a man aged 18 to 29 in good health.

The gene calls are TRBV5-1 and TRBJ2-5, with a weak D call TRBD2 (6 bases). The CDR3 extends over 16 amino acids. The V gene's germline CDR1 is SGHRS and CDR2 YFSETQ. V was pared by 5 bases and J by 0 bases, with 17 bases between. The CDR3 sequence: CASSPITGTHQETQYF. CDR3 bases: TGCGCCAGCAGTCCAATTACCGGGACTCACCAAGAGACCCAGTACTTC.

V and J are TRBV6-4 and TRBJ2-3, with D perhaps TRBD1 or TRBD2 (5 bases each). The CDR3 consists of 14 residues. Trimming cost V 10 bases and J 0 bases, with 14 bases left between them. Looked up from germline, CDR1 is MRHNA and CDR2 is SNTAGT. CDR3 protein: CATREPTSTDTQYF. DNA for the CDR3: TGTGCCACCAGGGAGCCTACTAGCACAGATACGCAGTATTTT.

As regards this clone: At the DNA level, this CDR3 is encoded by other sequences in the same sample as well. The chain recombines TRBV5-1 with TRBJ2-1, with D tentatively TRBD1 (5 bases). Trimming took off 1 base at V and 0 bases at J, with 8 bases between the two ends. The CDR3 spans 15 residues. Germline V gene data show CDR1 as SGHRS and CDR2 as YFSETQ. The CDR3 loop is CASSLQGSSYNEQFF. The CDR3 DNA reads as TGCGCCAGCAGCTTGCAGGGTAGCTCCTACAATGAGCAGTTCTTC.

Only one count was recorded for this clone. This chain connects TRBV7-9 to TRBJ2-7; tentative D call: TRBD1 (5 bases). Germline lookup yields CDR1 SEHNR and CDR2 FQNEAQ (reference sequence). Between the trimmed V and J ends, which lost 5 bases and 6 bases, there was a span of 11 bases. This CDR3 is built from 12 residues. CDR3 region: CASSITGSEQYF. Written as DNA, the CDR3 is TGTGCCAGCAGCATCACAGGTAGCGAGCAGTACTTC. Full variable domain (rest looked up from reference TRBV7-9 and TRBJ2-7): DTGVSQNPRHKITKRGQNVTFRCDPISEHNRLYWYRQTLGQGPEFLTYFQNEAQLEKSRLLSDRFSAERPKGSFSTLEIQRTEQGDSAMYLCASSITGSEQYFGPGTRLTVT.

CDR3 residues: CAWSADLRLHEQYF. DNA for the CDR3: TGTGCCTGGAGTGCCGATCTCCGTCTCCACGAGCAGTACTTC. The rearrangement joins TRBV30 to TRBJ2-7; unclear D gene. V dropped 1 base and J dropped 5 bases, with 15 bases sitting between them. Germline values: CDR1 GTSNPN, CDR2 SVGIG (reference sequence). The CDR3 spans 14 residues. Full variable domain (missing parts from reference TRBV30 and TRBJ2-7): SQTIHQWPATLVQPVGSPLSLECTVEGTSNPNLYWYRQAAGRGLQLLFYSVGIGQISSEVPQNLSASRPQDRQFILSSKKLLLSDSGFYLCAWSADLRLHEQYFGPGTRLTVT.

The V call is TRBV6-6, the J call TRBJ1-5; weak D call: TRBD1 (5 bases). Trimming left V 3 bases short and J 0 bases short, with 9 bases between. Germline V gene sequence: CDR1 MNHNY, CDR2 SVGAGI (reference sequence). The CDR3 contains 15 residues. CDR3 region: CASSYAGISNQPQHF. For the CDR3, the DNA is TGTGCCAGCAGTTATGCAGGGATTAGCAATCAGCCCCAGCATTTT.

This clone came up once. The rearrangement joins TRBV29-1 to TRBJ2-7, with TRBD1 matching over 8 bases. The CDR3 covers 13 residues. The germline V gene has CDR1 SQVTM and CDR2 ANQGSEA. The V and J ends lost 3 bases and 7 bases, in that order; junction bases with no gene match: 8. CDR3 residues: CSVDQGARLEQYF. CDR3 in DNA: TGCAGCGTTGACCAGGGGGCGCGTCTGGAGCAGTACTTC.

The chain links TRBV11-2 to TRBJ2-3; D is unresolved. The germline V and J ends were trimmed by 4 bases and 2 bases, with 10 bases remaining between them. The germline V gene encodes CDR1 SGHAT and CDR2 FQNNGV. The CDR3 covers 14 residues. The CDR3 is CASSSSSPTDTQYF. CDR3 nucleotide sequence: TGTGCCAGCAGCTCGTCTTCACCCACAGATACGCAGTATTTT.

Here the CDR3 reads CASSITGVDTGELFF. In DNA form, the CDR3 reads TGTGCCAGTAGTATCACAGGGGTGGACACCGGGGAGCTGTTTTTT. This sequence joins TRBV19 and TRBJ2-2; 7 bases map to TRBD1. Germline V CDR1 and CDR2: LNHDA, SQIVND (reference sequence). The CDR3 extends over 15 amino acids. Trimming at V came to 3 bases and at J to 3 bases, leaving 4 bases not matched to a gene.

The chain couples TRBV18 to TRBJ2-5; 10 bases agree with TRBD2. This CDR3 has 15 residues. Germline CDR1 KGHSH, CDR2 LQKENI. After removal of 3 bases from V and 2 bases from J, the junction contained 3 bases not matched to a gene. This CDR3 is CASSPLAGEQETQYF. CDR3 DNA: TGTGCCAGCTCACCCCTAGCGGGGGAGCAAGAGACCCAGTACTTC.

This sequence joins TRBV25-1 and TRBJ1-2; possibly TRBD1 for D (5 bases). Trimming removed 3 bases from V and 4 bases from J, with 12 bases in between. Germline lookup yields CDR1 MGHDK and CDR2 SYGVNS. The CDR3 covers 14 residues. Here the CDR3 reads CASSDPGTVYGYTF. The CDR3 DNA reads as TGTGCCAGCAGTGACCCCGGGACGGTCTATGGCTACACCTTC.

The rearrangement links TRBV18 to TRBJ1-2; no clear D gene. This CDR3 comprises 13 residues. Per the germline V gene, CDR1 is KGHSH and CDR2 is LQKENI. V lost 3 bases, J lost 4 bases, and 9 bases lay in between. The CDR3 region is CASSPGRSYGYTF. The CDR3 coding sequence is TGTGCCAGCTCACCTGGCAGGTCCTATGGCTACACCTTC.

The J gene is TRBJ2-7, the V gene TRBV7-9; D is ambiguous. There are 13 residues in the CDR3. Germline values: CDR1 SEHNR, CDR2 FQNEAQ (reference sequence). V was shortened by 3 bases and J by 0 bases, with 6 bases between the two germline ends. CDR3 in amino acids: CASSFLLSYEQYF. For the CDR3, the DNA is TGTGCCAGCAGCTTCCTTCTCTCCTACGAGCAGTACTTC. The full variable domain, completed using reference TRBV7-9 and TRBJ2-7, is DTGVSQNPRHKITKRGQNVTFRCDPISEHNRLYWYRQTLGQGPEFLTYFQNEAQLEKSRLLSDRFSAERPKGSFSTLEIQRTEQGDSAMYLCASSFLLSYEQYFGPGTRLTVT.

This rearrangement joins TRBV10-1 to TRBJ1-2; no firm D call. This CDR3 is built from 13 residues. In germline, CDR1 is WNHNN, CDR2 SYGVQD (reference sequence). V was cut by 3 bases and J by 3 bases, with 8 bases left in between. The CDR3, as DNA: TGCGCCAGCAGTGACAGGCTGGACTATGGCTACACCTTC. It encodes CASSDRLDYGYTF.

J is TRBJ2-7 and V is TRBV7-9; D uncertain. Germline V gives CDR1 SEHNR, CDR2 FQNEAQ (reference sequence). Deletions cut 5 bases from V and 5 bases from J, with 10 bases between. This CDR3 spans 12 amino acids. The CDR3 DNA sequence: TGTGCCAGCAGCCAGGCTTCTAACGAGCAGTACTTC. Amino acid sequence: CASSQASNEQYF. Variable domain in full (rest from reference TRBV7-9 and TRBJ2-7): DTGVSQNPRHKITKRGQNVTFRCDPISEHNRLYWYRQTLGQGPEFLTYFQNEAQLEKSRLLSDRFSAERPKGSFSTLEIQRTEQGDSAMYLCASSQASNEQYFGPGTRLTVT.

This chain connects TRBV5-4 to TRBJ2-1; tentative D call: TRBD2 (5 bases). This CDR3 spans 13 amino acids. V was trimmed by 0 bases and J by 7 bases, leaving 8 bases between them. The germline V gene has CDR1 SGHNT and CDR2 YYREEE (reference sequence). Written as DNA, the CDR3 is TGTGCCAGCAGCTTGGATCGGGGAAATGAGCAGTTCTTC. Translation: CASSLDRGNEQFF.

This clone was seen once. The chain is built from TRBV18 and TRBJ2-5; no clear D. Trimming cost V 3 bases and J 4 bases, with 12 bases left between them. CDR1 is KGHSH and CDR2 is LQKENI in the germline V gene. The CDR3 consists of 14 residues. The DNA for the CDR3 is TGTGCCAGCTCACCCATTAGGTCACCAGAGACCCAGTACTTC. This encodes CASSPIRSPETQYF.

CDR3 residues: CASSEWDGTSYEQYF. The CDR3 DNA reads TGTGCCAGCAGCGAGTGGGATGGCACTTCCTACGAGCAGTACTTC. The chain recombines TRBV2 with TRBJ2-7; D unclear. The ends were cut back, 6 bases at V and 1 base at J, with 16 bases in the middle. CDR1 and CDR2 (germline): SNHLY, FYNNEI. CDR3 length: 15 residues.

The chain uses TRBV27 and TRBJ2-7; D is unresolved. The CDR3 extends over 15 amino acids. Germline V lookup: CDR1 MNHEY, CDR2 SMNVEV (reference sequence). V dropped 0 bases and J dropped 2 bases, with 11 bases sitting between them. CDR3 DNA: TGTGCCAGCAGTTTATCATCCCTTGGTACCTACGAGCAGTACTTC. Translating gives CASSLSSLGTYEQYF.

CDR3 amino acids: CATSRDVRTSGTDTQYF. CDR3 sequence (DNA): TGTGCCACCAGCAGAGATGTTAGGACTAGCGGGACAGATACGCAGTATTTT. The V gene is TRBV15, the J gene TRBJ2-3, with 11 bases identical to TRBD2. Germline CDR1 is LNHNV and CDR2 is YYDKDF (reference sequence). V shed 0 bases and J 3 bases; nucleotides not matched to a gene: 5. The CDR3 is 17 residues long.

This clone showed up just once. The rearrangement joins TRBV10-3 to TRBJ2-5; 8 nucleotides match TRBD1. CDR3 length equals 14 residues. V lost 9 bases, J lost 2 bases, and 8 bases stayed unmatched. Germline CDR1 reads ENHRY; CDR2 reads SYGVKD. CDR3 amino acids: CAISMGTGQETQYF. The CDR3 DNA follows: TGTGCCATATCTATGGGGACAGGACAAGAGACCCAGTACTTC.

The rearrangement joins TRBV19 to TRBJ1-6; no reliable D call. There are 13 residues in the CDR3. Per the germline V gene, CDR1 is LNHDA and CDR2 is SQIVND (reference sequence). With 6 bases removed from V and 5 bases from J, the gap between germline ends came to 8 bases. The CDR3 DNA reads as TGTGCCAGTAGGCAGACTAATAATTCACCCCTCCACTTT. Protein sequence: CASRQTNNSPLHF.

V usage is TRBV10-3 and J usage is TRBJ2-3; 8 bases agree with TRBD2. The V gene end was trimmed by 11 bases and the J gene end by 0 bases; junction bases not matched to a gene: 10. The CDR3 is made up of 15 amino acids. Germline CDR1 is ENHRY and CDR2 is SYGVKD. CDR3 sequence (DNA): TGTGCCGCCACGGGAGGGCTCCTTAGCACAGATACGCAGTATTTT. Encoded protein: CAATGGLLSTDTQYF.

The rearrangement links TRBV7-3 to TRBJ2-3; D not certain. The CDR3 runs to 13 residues. Per germline, CDR1 SGHTA and CDR2 FQGTGA. V was cut by 2 bases and J by 2 bases, with 5 bases left in between. CDR3 sequence reads: CASSLGVTDTQYF. DNA for the CDR3: TGTGCCAGCAGCTTAGGGGTCACAGATACGCAGTATTTT.

The V gene is TRBV27, the J gene TRBJ1-4, with 8 bases lining up with TRBD1. After removal of 2 bases from V and 0 bases from J, the junction contained 5 bases not matched to a gene. CDR1 and CDR2 from the germline V gene are MNHEY and SMNVEV (reference sequence). The CDR3 totals 17 residues. The CDR3 DNA follows: TGTGCCAGCAGTTTAGTCGGACAGGGCGCAACTAATGAAAAACTGTTTTTT. Residues: CASSLVGQGATNEKLFF.